The 16 T cell receptor beta chains below were found in one sample sequenced in a study of blood T cell repertoires in COVID-19 (TCRdb year 2020). Library creation used the immunoSEQ multiplex PCR assay. TCRdb retrieved this table from immuneACCESS and kept in-frame rearrangements only. Not all clones are present; in checked studies, unresolved V genes account for under half, and no reason is known for the remainder. The sample table records 250,000 or so clones; approximately 81% of these occur just once. Jointly, the top ten make up approximately 6.6% of the sample. The sample was PBMCs or T cells enriched from blood (not recorded which). The receptors were gathered from a woman in her fifties or sixties who had been exposed to COVID-19.

The chain recombines TRBV10-3 with TRBJ1-5, with D perhaps TRBD1 (5 bases). V dropped 3 bases and J dropped 3 bases, with 12 bases sitting between them. There are 15 residues in the CDR3. Germline values: CDR1 ENHRY, CDR2 SYGVKD. The CDR3 DNA reads as TGTGCCATCAGTGATGGCAGGGCCCACAATCAGCCCCAGCATTTT. Amino acids: CAISDGRAHNQPQHF.

V is TRBV7-3 and J is TRBJ2-5, with TRBD2 identical over 7 bases. After removal of 4 bases from V and 4 bases from J, the junction contained 3 bases not matched to a gene. There are 13 residues in the CDR3. Per the germline V gene, CDR1 is SGHTA and CDR2 is FQGTGA. CDR3 sequence reads: CASSSTSRETQYF. DNA of the CDR3: TGTGCCAGCAGCTCGACTAGCAGAGAGACCCAGTACTTC.

The chain uses TRBV24-1 and TRBJ1-5, with D uncertain. V lost 6 bases and J lost 5, with 10 bases in between. The CDR3 loop spans 13 amino acids. CDR1 is KGHDR and CDR2 is SFDVKD in the germline V gene. The DNA for the CDR3 is TGTGCCACCAGTCAAACTAATTATCAGCCCCAGCATTTT. It codes for CATSQTNYQPQHF.

V usage is TRBV27 and J usage is TRBJ1-1, with TRBD1 matching 7 bases. Germline lookup yields CDR1 MNHEY and CDR2 SMNVEV (reference sequence). This CDR3 is 13 amino acids long. The V segment lost 5 bases and the J segment 1 base; nucleotides outside the gene matches: 1. This CDR3 reads CASSHRGNTEAFF. CDR3 DNA: TGTGCCAGCAGTCACAGGGGGAACACTGAAGCTTTCTTT.

Comments on this clone: In the same sample, other DNA sequences code for this CDR3. The J gene is TRBJ1-1, the V gene TRBV12-3 or TRBV12-4, with D unresolved. The CDR3 is 11 residues long. Trimming pared 2 bases from V and 11 bases from J, leaving 9 bases between. The CDR3 reads CASSLTGKAFF. CDR3 DNA: TGTGCCAGCAGTTTAACGGGGAAGGCTTTCTTT.

The rearrangement links TRBV20-1 to TRBJ1-1; no clear D. V was trimmed by 3 bases and J by 1 base, leaving 12 bases between them. The CDR3 consists of 14 residues. The germline V gene encodes CDR1 DFQATT and CDR2 SNEGSKA (reference sequence). The CDR3 is CSASQGRGNTEAFF. In DNA form, the CDR3 reads TGCAGTGCTAGTCAAGGTCGGGGGAACACTGAAGCTTTCTTT.

The chain combines TRBV28 with TRBJ2-5; 11 bases agree with TRBD2. The length of the CDR3 is 15 residues. V lost 6 bases and J lost 6; bases outside the gene matches: 9. CDR1 is MDHEN, CDR2 SYDVKM, per germline. As DNA, the CDR3 is TGTGCCAGCAGCCCACCGACTAGCGGGGTGCAGACCCAGTACTTC. It yields the protein CASSPPTSGVQTQYF.

The chain recombines TRBV19 with TRBJ1-1; weak D call: TRBD1 (6 bases). Germline values: CDR1 LNHDA, CDR2 SQIVND (reference sequence). The CDR3 has 15 amino acids. Trimming removed 6 bases at V and 1 base at J, with 15 bases between. The CDR3 coding sequence is TGTGCCAGTAGCCCCCCGGTGGGACAGAACACTGAAGCTTTCTTT. Amino acid sequence: CASSPPVGQNTEAFF.

This chain uses TRBV15 with TRBJ2-7; TRBD2 might be the D (6 bases). The CDR3 is 13 amino acids. The ends were cut back, 5 bases at V and 0 bases at J, with 8 bases in the middle. From germline, CDR1 is LNHNV and CDR2 YYDKDF (reference sequence). CDR3 residues: CATSAGLSYEQYF. The CDR3 region has the DNA TGTGCCACCAGCGCGGGACTCTCCTACGAGCAGTACTTC.

This chain connects TRBV7-8 to TRBJ2-7; 9 nucleotides match TRBD1. Germline V gene sequence: CDR1 SGHVS, CDR2 FQNEAQ. Losses at the gene ends were 2 bases for V and 5 bases for J; bases not matched to a gene: 4. This CDR3 region has 14 residues. The CDR3 nucleotides read TGTGCCAGCAGCTTAAGGGACAGGGTGGACGAGCAGTACTTC. Translating gives CASSLRDRVDEQYF.

The V gene is TRBV7-9, the J gene TRBJ2-5; TRBD2 aligns across 10 bases. The junction had 10 bases not matched to a gene; V was cut back by 1 base and J by 2 bases. This CDR3 is built from 18 residues. Germline V gene lookup returns CDR1 SEHNR and CDR2 FQNEAQ (reference sequence). The CDR3 reads CASSLEFRPSGGQETQYF. In DNA, the CDR3 is TGTGCCAGCAGCTTAGAATTCCGGCCTAGCGGGGGTCAAGAGACCCAGTACTTC.

V gene TRBV28 combines with J gene TRBJ1-5; perhaps TRBD1 as D (5 bases). V was cut by 2 bases and J by 3 bases, with 11 bases left in between. Germline lookup yields CDR1 MDHEN and CDR2 SYDVKM. CDR3 length: 15 residues. DNA of the CDR3: TGTGCCAGCAGTTTAGGCAGGGCCAACAATCAGCCCCAGCATTTT. Protein: CASSLGRANNQPQHF.

The chain carries TRBV6-6 and TRBJ1-1; 7 bases are shared with TRBD1. Trimming removed 5 bases from V and 5 bases from J; junction bases left unmatched: 11. CDR1 MNHNY and CDR2 SVGAGI come from the germline V gene (reference sequence). This CDR3 region has 15 residues. CDR3 sequence reads: CASSPNRGRGTEAFF. DNA for the CDR3: TGTGCCAGCAGTCCAAACAGGGGTAGGGGGACTGAAGCTTTCTTT.

J is TRBJ2-1 and V is TRBV7-2, with 15 bases identical to TRBD2. The CDR3 consists of 21 residues. Germline assignment: CDR1 SGHTA and CDR2 FQGNSA. The V gene end was trimmed by 0 bases and the J gene end by 0 bases; junction bases not matched to a gene: 9. CDR3 protein: CASSLAGTSGGLMSSYNEQFF. The CDR3, as DNA: TGTGCCAGCAGCTTAGCGGGGACTAGCGGGGGGCTAATGAGCTCCTACAATGAGCAGTTCTTC.

CDR3 sequence reads: CASSETSNYGYTF. Here the CDR3 DNA reads TGTGCCAGCAGTGAAACATCTAACTATGGCTACACCTTC. The chain uses TRBV2 and TRBJ1-2; no firm D call. The V end lost 2 bases, the J end lost 0 bases, and 4 bases lay between the germline ends. CDR3 length equals 13 residues. Germline values: CDR1 SNHLY, CDR2 FYNNEI.

The chain joins TRBV13 to TRBJ2-2; maybe TRBD1 (5 bases). V lost 7 bases and J lost 4, with 10 bases in between. From germline, CDR1 is PRHDT and CDR2 FYEKMQ (reference sequence). The CDR3 sequence is 13 residues long. The CDR3 here is CASTHRSTGELFF. The CDR3 nucleotides are TGTGCCAGCACCCACAGGAGCACCGGGGAGCTGTTTTTT.